This T cell receptor beta chain was sequenced during a study of control samples from healthy donors and cancer patients (dated by TCRdb to 2018 to 2021). The library came from the immunoSEQ multiplex PCR assay. The table was pulled from immuneACCESS by TCRdb, which kept in-frame rearrangements only. Such tables lose some clones; where checked, under half of the loss comes from unresolved V genes, and the rest has no known cause. The sample records some 140,000 clones, around 94% of which are singletons. The ten biggest clones cover 14% of the sample. On this clone itself: Its binding antigen is unknown. Base qualities are not at hand, and no much larger clone is one base apart.

The CDR3 has 11 amino acids, counting the end cysteine and phenylalanine. The CDR3 DNA has 33 bases and is translated from base 1. V is shortened by 5 bases, J by 6 bases, and the region joining them spans 10 bases. Based on the germline V gene (reference sequence), the CDR1 and CDR2 sequences are DFQATT and SNEGSKA. Material for sequencing was PBMCs. The receptor comes from a man aged 60 to 69 with colorectal cancer. The V gene is TRBV20-1 and the J gene is TRBJ1-1, with the identity of the D gene unclear. The CDR3 is CSADSQAEAFF. The DNA sequence is as follows: TGCAGTGCTGACTCGCAGGCTGAAGCTTTCTTT.